The 30 T cell receptor beta chains below come from one sample, sequenced in a study of blood T cell repertoires in COVID-19. Sequenced by immunoSEQ multiplex PCR; TCRdb stores in-frame clones only, minus some. The sample yields 130,000 to 150,000 clones, approximately 80% seen once. Sequenced sample: peripheral blood. These receptors were obtained from a human donor with acute or convalescent COVID-19. The donor label of this sample is uncertain.

The genes are TRBV5-1 and TRBJ2-1; 9 nucleotides agree with TRBD1. This CDR3 is built from 15 residues. In germline, CDR1 is SGHRS, CDR2 YFSETQ. V lost 4 bases and J lost 6; bases outside the gene matches: 8. Here the CDR3 reads CASSHGQGPINEQFF. DNA for the CDR3: TGCGCCAGCAGCCACGGACAGGGGCCCATCAATGAGCAGTTCTTC.

The chain joins TRBV12-5 to TRBJ2-3, with D possibly matching TRBD2 (7 bases). Looked up from germline, CDR1 is LGHNT and CDR2 is FRNRAP. This CDR3 contains 15 residues. V was trimmed by 6 bases and J by 4 bases, leaving 17 bases between them. The CDR3 DNA follows: TGTGCTAGTGGCCCTACACCGGGGGGCCCAGATACGCAGTATTTT. Translated: CASGPTPGGPDTQYF.

V gene TRBV7-8 combines with J gene TRBJ1-2, with a weak D call TRBD1 (5 bases). The CDR3 covers 13 residues. Germline V gene data show CDR1 as SGHVS and CDR2 as FQNEAQ. Trimming pared 3 bases from V and 8 bases from J, leaving 13 bases between. The CDR3 region is CASSLDTRLGYTF. As DNA, the CDR3 is TGTGCCAGCAGCTTGGACACCCGCCTAGGCTACACCTTC.

The CDR3: CASSQYRVDTGELFF. The CDR3 nucleotides read TGTGCCAGCAGCCAGTACAGGGTTGACACCGGGGAGCTGTTTTTT. This chain connects TRBV3-1 (or the pseudogene TRBV3-2) to TRBJ2-2, with a tentative D call TRBD1 (6 bases). CDR3 length equals 15 residues. From germline, CDR1 is LGHDT and CDR2 YNNKEL (reference sequence). Trimming stripped 3 bases from V and 3 bases from J, with 11 bases between.

The V and J genes are TRBV14 and TRBJ1-2; D remains ambiguous. V dropped 8 bases and J dropped 2 bases, with 6 bases sitting between them. This CDR3 region has 11 residues. Germline CDR1 reads SGHDN; CDR2 reads FVKESK. The CDR3 DNA is TGTGCCAGCGGCACGAACTATGGCTACACCTTC. The encoded protein is CASGTNYGYTF.

The chain recombines TRBV3-1 (or the pseudogene TRBV3-2) with TRBJ1-6; D unresolved. The V and J ends lost 4 bases and 0 bases respectively, with 7 bases between them. The CDR3 covers 15 residues. Looked up from germline, CDR1 is LGHDT and CDR2 is YNNKEL (reference sequence). The CDR3 spells CASSPPSSYNSPLHF. CDR3 nucleotides: TGTGCCAGCAGCCCGCCGAGCTCCTATAATTCACCCCTCCACTTT.

This chain joins TRBV2 and TRBJ2-7; 10 nucleotides line up with TRBD2. With 6 bases clipped from V and 4 bases from J, the junction kept 15 bases outside the gene matches. This CDR3 region has 17 residues. Germline CDR1 reads SNHLY; CDR2 reads FYNNEI. CDR3 region: CASSFFPGTSERYEQYV. The CDR3 DNA is TGTGCCAGCAGCTTTTTTCCCGGGACTAGCGAGCGGTACGAGCAGTACGTC.

This clone was picked up a small number of times. This chain joins TRBV6-5 and TRBJ1-6; a weak D match, TRBD1 (6 bases). Germline V CDR1 and CDR2: MNHEY, SVGAGI. V lost 0 bases and J lost 10, with 16 bases in between. The CDR3 contains 16 residues. CDR3 coding DNA: TGTGCCAGCAGTTACTCGGTTACGGACAGCTTCTCACCCCTCCACTTT. Amino acid sequence: CASSYSVTDSFSPLHF.

The gene calls are TRBV19 and TRBJ1-2; D remains unclear. The CDR3 has 14 residues. Trimming took 5 bases from V and 4 from J, leaving 14 bases between them. Germline V lookup: CDR1 LNHDA, CDR2 SQIVND (reference sequence). The CDR3 DNA reads as TGTGCCAGTAGTGCCTTTTCACAGAGCTATGGCTACACCTTC. It encodes CASSAFSQSYGYTF.

The chain couples TRBV19 to TRBJ1-2; 8 bases are a match to TRBD1. The CDR3 consists of 15 residues. Germline V gene lookup returns CDR1 LNHDA and CDR2 SQIVND (reference sequence). J lost 6 bases, V lost 8 bases, and 14 bases had no gene match. This CDR3 reads CASGKQGATNHGYTF. CDR3 coding DNA: TGTGCCAGTGGAAAGCAGGGGGCGACGAACCATGGCTACACCTTC. The whole variable domain, filled in from reference TRBV19 and TRBJ1-2, reads DGGITQSPKYLFRKEGQNVTLSCEQNLNHDAMYWYRQDPGQGLRLIYYSQIVNDFQKGDIAEGYSVSREKKESFPLTVTSAQKNPTAFYLCASGKQGATNHGYTFGSGTRLTVV.

This clone turned up a few times. The chain is built from TRBV10-3 and TRBJ2-7, with 10 bases identical to TRBD1. V was pared by 6 bases and J by 9 bases, with 5 bases of the junction left unmatched. The CDR3 runs to 12 residues. The V gene's germline CDR1 is ENHRY and CDR2 SYGVKD. The CDR3 nucleotides are TGTGCCATCAGGGGGACAGGGGTAAGGCAGTACTTC. Translating it yields CAIRGTGVRQYF.

V is TRBV7-9 and J is TRBJ2-7, with 9 bases identical to TRBD1. V trimming: 7 bases; J trimming: 6 bases; junction bases outside the gene matches: 13. The length of the CDR3 is 15 residues. The germline gives CDR1 SEHNR, CDR2 FQNEAQ (reference sequence). The CDR3 loop reads CASTTYPTGGTEQYF. The CDR3 bases are TGTGCCAGCACCACATACCCCACAGGGGGCACCGAGCAGTACTTC. Filled out from reference TRBV7-9 and TRBJ2-7, the complete variable domain reads DTGVSQNPRHKITKRGQNVTFRCDPISEHNRLYWYRQTLGQGPEFLTYFQNEAQLEKSRLLSDRFSAERPKGSFSTLEIQRTEQGDSAMYLCASTTYPTGGTEQYFGPGTRLTVT.

This chain links TRBV30 with TRBJ1-6, with a possible D match to TRBD1 (5 bases). There are 14 residues in the CDR3. Per germline, CDR1 GTSNPN and CDR2 SVGIG (reference sequence). The V end was cut by 1 base, the J end by 9 bases, with 13 bases between. For the CDR3, the DNA is TGTGCCTGGAGTGCGGTGACGGGGGGTTCACCCCTCCACTTT. Its translation is CAWSAVTGGSPLHF. Based on the CDR3 plus reference TRBV30 and TRBJ1-6, the full variable domain is SQTIHQWPATLVQPVGSPLSLECTVEGTSNPNLYWYRQAAGRGLQLLFYSVGIGQISSEVPQNLSASRPQDRQFILSSKKLLLSDSGFYLCAWSAVTGGSPLHFGNGTRLTVT.

The rearrangement joins TRBV19 to TRBJ1-1; D remains ambiguous. Trimming pared 5 bases from V and 4 bases from J, leaving 14 bases between. This CDR3 spans 14 amino acids. Germline assignment: CDR1 LNHDA and CDR2 SQIVND (reference sequence). The CDR3 nucleotides are TGTGCCAGTAGTTCCGTCCCCCCCGGCACTGAAGCTTTCTTT. As protein: CASSSVPPGTEAFF.

This rearrangement joins TRBV7-9 to TRBJ1-1, with 8 nucleotides matching TRBD1. The CDR3 runs 17 residues. V was clipped by 5 bases and J by 1 base; unmatched bases: 12. CDR1 is SEHNR, CDR2 FQNEAQ, per germline (reference sequence). Here the CDR3 DNA reads TGTGCCAGCAGCCCGTCACCGGGACAGGCTACGAACACTGAAGCTTTCTTT. The encoded protein is CASSPSPGQATNTEAFF.

V usage is TRBV19 and J usage is TRBJ2-3; 8 bases are shared with TRBD1. Germline lookup yields CDR1 LNHDA and CDR2 SQIVND (reference sequence). CDR3 length: 14 amino acids. V dropped 5 bases and J dropped 5; count of bases not matched to a gene: 6. In nucleotides, the CDR3 is TGTGCCAGTAGTTGGACAGGGTTAAGAGATACGCAGTATTTT. Encoded protein: CASSWTGLRDTQYF.

This clone has a handful of counts. The chain carries TRBV30 and TRBJ1-2; 7 bases map to TRBD1. Germline V gene sequence: CDR1 GTSNPN, CDR2 SVGIG (reference sequence). Trimming at V came to 2 bases and at J to 4 bases, leaving 4 bases not matched to a gene. The CDR3 is 13 amino acids. The DNA of the CDR3 is TGTGCCTGGAGTCGAGGGGGCGGCTATGGCTACACCTTC. This encodes CAWSRGGGYGYTF.

The chain joins TRBV9 to TRBJ1-1; D might be TRBD1 (6 bases). Germline V gives CDR1 SGDLS, CDR2 YYNGEE. The CDR3 loop spans 15 amino acids. Trimming took 4 bases from V and 5 from J, leaving 18 bases between them. The CDR3 reads CASSTTFRGGTEAFF. The CDR3 DNA follows: TGTGCCAGCAGCACAACCTTTAGGGGGGGGACTGAAGCTTTCTTT.

In this sample, this clone turned up a few times. The chain recombines TRBV2 with TRBJ2-7; D is ambiguous. Trimming removed 5 bases from V and 0 bases from J, with 14 bases in between. The CDR3 spans 15 residues. CDR1 and CDR2 from the germline V gene are SNHLY and FYNNEI. The CDR3 reads CASSPRLLSSYEQYF. The CDR3 DNA sequence: TGTGCCAGCAGTCCGAGACTCCTTAGCTCCTACGAGCAGTACTTC.

For the CDR3, the DNA is TGTGCCAGTAGTATAAACCCGGGGGCAGATACGCAGTATTTT. Translating gives CASSINPGADTQYF. This chain connects TRBV19 to TRBJ2-3; D might be TRBD2 (6 bases). Germline V gene lookup returns CDR1 LNHDA and CDR2 SQIVND (reference sequence). This CDR3 has 14 amino acids. The V gene lost 2 bases and the J gene lost 4 bases, with 10 bases spanning the gap.

The chain has TRBV7-8 and TRBJ2-3, with D possibly matching TRBD1 (5 bases). Trimming removed 6 bases from V and 6 bases from J, with 16 bases in between. Germline CDR1 and CDR2: SGHVS and FQNEAQ. There are 14 residues in the CDR3. The CDR3 nucleotides read TGTGCCAGCAGTGGTAGACAGCCTATGGATACGCAGTATTTT. Translation: CASSGRQPMDTQYF.

This clone was counted between two and nine times. The chain employs TRBV7-2 and TRBJ1-5, with no clear D. Trimming shortened V by 1 base and J by 0 bases, and 7 bases separated the two germline ends. The CDR3 extends over 15 amino acids. The V gene's germline CDR1 is SGHTA and CDR2 FQGNSA. The CDR3 is CASSLGGISNQPQHF. The CDR3 nucleotides are TGTGCCAGCAGCTTAGGAGGGATTAGCAATCAGCCCCAGCATTTT.

The genes are TRBV10-2 and TRBJ1-5; a weak D match, TRBD1 (5 bases). From germline, CDR1 is WSHSY and CDR2 SAAADI. CDR3 length: 15 residues. V lost 3 bases to trimming and J lost 4 bases, with 13 bases between them. CDR3 residues: CASSDAGRQNQPQHF. The CDR3 nucleotides read TGCGCCAGCAGTGACGCGGGACGTCAGAATCAGCCCCAGCATTTT.

This chain connects TRBV2 to TRBJ1-1, with TRBD1 matching 7 bases. Germline V gene lookup returns CDR1 SNHLY and CDR2 FYNNEI. V trimming: 6 bases; J trimming: 1 base; junction bases outside the gene matches: 2. This CDR3 spans 13 amino acids. The CDR3 loop reads CASRGQENTEAFF. The CDR3 DNA follows: TGTGCCAGCAGAGGACAGGAGAACACTGAAGCTTTCTTT. Full variable domain (outside the CDR3, taken from reference TRBV2 and TRBJ1-1): EPEVTQTPSHQVTQMGQEVILRCVPISNHLYFYWYRQILGQKVEFLVSFYNNEISEKSEIFDDQFSVERPDGSNFTLKIRSTKLEDSAMYFCASRGQENTEAFFGQGTRLTVV.

The rearrangement uses TRBV6-6 and TRBJ1-4, with D perhaps TRBD1 (6 bases). This CDR3 contains 15 residues. Germline loops: CDR1 MNHNY, CDR2 SVGAGI (reference sequence). V was shortened by 5 bases and J by 8 bases, with 18 bases between the two germline ends. The CDR3 region is CASSRRGGGIEKLFF. DNA of the CDR3: TGTGCCAGCAGTCGGAGGGGGGGAGGCATAGAAAAACTGTTTTTT.

This rearrangement joins TRBV11-2 to TRBJ2-1; TRBD1 matches 12 bases. Germline V lookup: CDR1 SGHAT, CDR2 FQNNGV. Trimming removed 3 bases from V and 7 bases from J; junction bases left unmatched: 7. The CDR3 runs to 16 residues. The CDR3 sequence is CASSFGTGGLGNEQFF. The CDR3 bases are TGTGCCAGCAGCTTCGGGACAGGGGGCCTTGGGAATGAGCAGTTCTTC.

This chain uses TRBV29-1 with TRBJ1-4; no clear D gene. V was cut by 6 bases and J by 0 bases, with 14 bases left in between. The CDR3 consists of 15 residues. CDR1 and CDR2 from the germline V gene are SQVTM and ANQGSEA. CDR3 coding DNA: TGCAGCGTCCAAAAAACAGCCGCAACTAATGAAAAACTGTTTTTT. Translation gives CSVQKTAATNEKLFF.

The gene calls are TRBV7-6 and TRBJ2-6; D uncertain. Germline V gene data show CDR1 as SGHVS and CDR2 as FNYEAQ. Trimming removed 1 base at V and 4 bases at J, with 8 bases between. The CDR3 has 15 amino acids. The CDR3 here is CASSLDHSGANVLTF. CDR3 bases: TGTGCCAGCAGCTTAGACCACTCAGGGGCCAACGTCCTGACTTTC. The entire variable domain, with the rest obtained from reference TRBV7-6 and TRBJ2-6, is as follows: GAGVSQSPRYKVTKRGQDVALRCDPISGHVSLYWYRQALGQGPEFLTYFNYEAQQDKSGLPNDRFSAERPEGSISTLTIQRTEQRDSAMYRCASSLDHSGANVLTFGAGSRLTVL.

The chain uses TRBV20-1 and TRBJ2-7; a weak D match, TRBD1 (6 bases). V was trimmed by 6 bases and J by 3 bases, leaving 18 bases between them. Germline V gene sequence: CDR1 DFQATT, CDR2 SNEGSKA (reference sequence). The CDR3 totals 14 residues. The DNA for the CDR3 is TGCAGTGCCAGTCCCTCAGGGGATGACTACGAGCAGTACGTC. Amino acid sequence: CSASPSGDDYEQYV.

The V gene is TRBV5-6, the J gene TRBJ1-6; D might be TRBD1 (5 bases). The CDR3 extends over 17 amino acids. CDR1 and CDR2 from the germline V gene are SGHDT and YYEEEE. The V end was cut by 3 bases, the J end by 10 bases, with 23 bases between. The CDR3 region has the DNA TGTGCCAGCAGCTACCCGGGAGGGGACCTGGGGAGCTCACCCCTCCACTTT. This gives the protein CASSYPGGDLGSSPLHF.